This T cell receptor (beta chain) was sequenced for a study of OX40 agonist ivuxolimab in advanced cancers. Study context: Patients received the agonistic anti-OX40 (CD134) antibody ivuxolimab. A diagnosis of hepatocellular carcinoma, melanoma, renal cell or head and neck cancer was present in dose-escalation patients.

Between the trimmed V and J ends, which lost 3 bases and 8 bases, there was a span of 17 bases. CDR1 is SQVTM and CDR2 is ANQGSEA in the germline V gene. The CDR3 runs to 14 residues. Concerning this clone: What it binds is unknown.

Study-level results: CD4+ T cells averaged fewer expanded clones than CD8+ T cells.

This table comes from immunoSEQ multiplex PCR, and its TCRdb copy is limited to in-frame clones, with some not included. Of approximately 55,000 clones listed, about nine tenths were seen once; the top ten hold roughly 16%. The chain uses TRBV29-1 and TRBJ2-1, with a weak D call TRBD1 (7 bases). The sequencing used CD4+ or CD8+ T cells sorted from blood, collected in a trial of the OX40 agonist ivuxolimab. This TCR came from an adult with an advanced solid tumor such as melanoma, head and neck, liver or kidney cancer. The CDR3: CSVEAGQYVYEQFF. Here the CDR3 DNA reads TGCAGCGTTGAGGCGGGACAGTACGTCTATGAGCAGTTCTTC.